This T cell receptor beta chain was recorded in a study of human T cells and chemical hapten exposure. As for the study in general: Small pooled library volume differences mainly caused per-sample TCR yield variation.

The library attached unique molecular identifiers to individual cDNA molecules. Methods used by the authors: Counts of TCRs in each sample centred on a median of approximately 100,000 and extended from roughly 25,000 to 750,000. TCRdb re-called the RACE reads with MiXCR, one entry per CDR3 protein. TCRdb, rather than the study authors, made the V and J calls. The data show roughly 75,000 distinct CDR3 sequences, roughly 7.9% seen once. Time point indicated: healthy volunteer bleed at 6 weeks. Blood, whole and unfractionated, served as the source for total RNA extraction. Trimming removed 8 bases from V and 6 bases from J; junction bases left unmatched: 17. Germline V gene sequence: CDR1 SQVTM, CDR2 ANQGSEA. This CDR3 is built from 16 residues.

Sample: whole blood. The rearrangement uses TRBV29-1 and TRBJ2-5, with 11 bases lining up with TRBD2. This receptor was identified in a female donor in good health. Some clones in this sample may be carry-over from other donors' samples. The DNA for the CDR3 is TGCAGCCTGAGGCTAGCGGGGGGCACCCAAGACAAGACCCAGTACTTC. Its protein product is CSLRLAGGTQDKTQYF.